A selection of T cell receptor beta chains follows, all from one sample in a study of beta chain features in type 1 diabetes. The repertoire was sequenced with immunoSEQ multiplex PCR; TCRdb's copy has only in-frame clones and lacks some. The table records under 400,000 clones, 10% to 15% of them present only once. The sequenced sample was naive CD4+ T cells from blood. These receptors were obtained from a woman aged 18 to 35 with type 1 diabetes. Each CDR3 is given with its conserved first and last residue. The order of the fields is J gene, D gene, clone size, V gene, CDR3 DNA, CDR3 protein. The D gene is left open where the match is weak. Clone size is given for some rows only: seen once, a few or many times, or a class if the clone is expanded.

j_gene: TRBJ1-6
d_gene: NA
abundance: few
v_gene: TRBV27
CDR3nt: TGTGCCAGCAGTTTACAGGGTACGAGTTCACCCCTCCACTTT
CDR3aa: CASSLQGTSSPLHF

j_gene: TRBJ1-1
d_gene: NA
abundance: NA
v_gene: TRBV4-1
CDR3nt: TGCGCCAGCAGCCAAGTGCGGGGGAACACTGAAGCTTTCTTT
CDR3aa: CASSQVRGNTEAFF

j_gene: TRBJ2-7
d_gene: TRBD2
abundance: few
v_gene: TRBV7-2
CDR3nt: TGTGCCAGCAGCCCCTTGGGCGGGGGTCCCTACGAGCAGTACTTC
CDR3aa: CASSPLGGGPYEQYF

j_gene: TRBJ2-7
d_gene: TRBD2
abundance: NA
v_gene: TRBV19
CDR3nt: TGTGCCAGTAGCCGGGGGGACTACGAGCAGTACTTC
CDR3aa: CASSRGDYEQYF

j_gene: TRBJ2-3
d_gene: NA
abundance: few
v_gene: TRBV28
CDR3nt: TGTGCCAGCAGCCAAAGCCTCACAGGGCTAACAGATACGCAGTATTTT
CDR3aa: CASSQSLTGLTDTQYF

j_gene: TRBJ1-4
d_gene: TRBD1
abundance: few
v_gene: TRBV30
CDR3nt: TGTGCCTGGATGCTCGGGACAGGGATTCATGAAAAACTGTTTTTT
CDR3aa: CAWMLGTGIHEKLFF

j_gene: TRBJ2-7
d_gene: NA
abundance: few
v_gene: TRBV5-1
CDR3nt: TGCGCCAGCAGCTTGGTGACAGCCACCTACGAGCAGTACTTC
CDR3aa: CASSLVTATYEQYF

j_gene: TRBJ1-1
d_gene: NA
abundance: NA
v_gene: TRBV7-2
CDR3nt: TGTGCCAGCAGCGCCCGACTGGCAAACACTGAAGCTTTCTTT
CDR3aa: CASSARLANTEAFF

j_gene: TRBJ1-2
d_gene: NA
abundance: NA
v_gene: TRBV11-3
CDR3nt: TGTGCCAGCAGCCCCCGAGAAGGGAGTTTCTATGGCTACACCTTC
CDR3aa: CASSPREGSFYGYTF

j_gene: TRBJ1-5
d_gene: NA
abundance: NA
v_gene: TRBV10-3
CDR3nt: TGTGCCATCAGTAGTCAGGGGTCGAAACAGCCCCAGCATTTT
CDR3aa: CAISSQGSKQPQHF

j_gene: TRBJ2-3
d_gene: NA
abundance: NA
v_gene: TRBV4-3
CDR3nt: TGCGCCAGCAGCCAGGGTTCGCAGGGTATCACACGGGATACGCAGTATTTT
CDR3aa: CASSQGSQGITRDTQYF

j_gene: TRBJ2-7
d_gene: TRBD2
abundance: NA
v_gene: TRBV9
CDR3nt: TGTGCCAGCAGCGTAGGGGTAGCGGGGACCTACGAGCAGTACTTC
CDR3aa: CASSVGVAGTYEQYF

j_gene: TRBJ2-2
d_gene: NA
abundance: few
v_gene: TRBV29-1
CDR3nt: TGCAGCGCCCCGGACAGAAGTCCTCTTTCTTTTACCGGGGAGCTGTTTTTT
CDR3aa: CSAPDRSPLSFTGELFF

j_gene: TRBJ2-1
d_gene: NA
abundance: NA
v_gene: TRBV7-3
CDR3nt: TGTGCCAGCAGCCCCTCGACTAGCCAGGGGTACAATGAGCAGTTCTTC
CDR3aa: CASSPSTSQGYNEQFF

j_gene: TRBJ2-1
d_gene: TRBD2
abundance: few
v_gene: TRBV27
CDR3nt: TGTGCCAGCAGTCGGCAAGGGACTACGGCGTTCAATGAGCAGTTCTTC
CDR3aa: CASSRQGTTAFNEQFF

j_gene: TRBJ1-2
d_gene: NA
abundance: NA
v_gene: TRBV11-2
CDR3nt: TGTGCCAGCAGAAATTCGGGGGGCAACTATGGCTACACCTTC
CDR3aa: CASRNSGGNYGYTF

j_gene: TRBJ2-1
d_gene: NA
abundance: few
v_gene: TRBV25-1
CDR3nt: TGTGCCAGCAGTGAATTATCAGGGGTAGCGAATGAGCAGTTCTTC
CDR3aa: CASSELSGVANEQFF

j_gene: TRBJ1-1
d_gene: TRBD1
abundance: NA
v_gene: TRBV13
CDR3nt: TGTGCCAGCAGCTCGCAGACAGGGCTGAACACTGAAGCTTTCTTT
CDR3aa: CASSSQTGLNTEAFF

j_gene: TRBJ2-1
d_gene: NA
abundance: few
v_gene: TRBV15
CDR3nt: TGTGCCACCAGCAGAGTGAAAACGGAGCGGCTCTCCTACAATGAGCAGTTCTTC
CDR3aa: CATSRVKTERLSYNEQFF

j_gene: TRBJ2-1
d_gene: NA
abundance: NA
v_gene: TRBV11-2
CDR3nt: TGTGCCAGCAAAAGACAGGCAGATGAGCAGTTCTTC
CDR3aa: CASKRQADEQFF

j_gene: TRBJ2-7
d_gene: NA
abundance: few
v_gene: TRBV5-1
CDR3nt: TGCGCCAGCCGGCGGCCCGAAGAGGAGCAGTACTTC
CDR3aa: CASRRPEEEQYF

j_gene: TRBJ2-5
d_gene: NA
abundance: few
v_gene: TRBV19
CDR3nt: TGTGCCAGTAGTATGGGGGGCCAAGAGACCCAGTACTTC
CDR3aa: CASSMGGQETQYF

j_gene: TRBJ2-1
d_gene: TRBD2
abundance: NA
v_gene: TRBV30
CDR3nt: TGTGCCTGGGAGCCGGGACTAGCTGCCAATGAGCAGTTCTTC
CDR3aa: CAWEPGLAANEQFF